This T cell receptor beta chain was documented in a study of response to subunit inactivated influenza vaccine. Overall study findings and caveats: Each seasonal influenza vaccination recruits few new T cells, the authors suggested.

Each CDR3 protein is one row after TCRdb ran MiXCR on the RT-PCR reads. The sample lists hundreds of thousands of distinct CDR3 sequences; about 15% were seen once. The CDR3 is 15 residues long. In germline, CDR1 is SGHRS, CDR2 YFSETQ. J lost 8 bases, V lost 3 bases, and 9 bases had no gene match. A note on this clonotype: The antigen is unknown.

This TCR came from a man aged 50-59 years who received an inactivated influenza vaccine. The chain uses TRBV5-1 and TRBJ1-4; 8 bases fit TRBD1. Here the sequenced sample was PBMCs from blood, taken roughly 2 weeks before vaccination. The CDR3 region has the DNA TGCGCCAGCAGCTCGACGACAGGGGTCGGCGAAAAACTGTTTTTT. Encoded protein: CASSSTTGVGEKLFF. The whole variable domain, remainder taken from reference TRBV5-1 and TRBJ1-4, is KAGVTQTPRYLIKTRGQQVTLSCSPISGHRSVSWYQQTPGQGLQFLFEYFSETQRNKGNFPGRFSGRQFSNSRSEMNVSTLELGDSALYLCASSSTTGVGEKLFFGSGTQLSVL.